The 2 T cell receptor beta chains below all came from one sample that was sequenced in a study of cytomegalovirus exposure and HLA in healthy donors. PCR was performed using 60 Vbeta and 13 Jbeta primers. Sequencing used immunoSEQ multiplex PCR; TCRdb keeps in-frame clones, though not all of them. The table records 150,000 to 180,000 clones, roughly 80% of them present only once. Specimen: PBMCs. These receptor sequences come from a man aged 25 to 40 in good health and CMV-seropositive.

The CDR3 sequence: CASSTLTTGTNEQFF. The CDR3 coding sequence is TGTGCCAGCAGTACCCTTACTACAGGGACCAATGAGCAGTTCTTC. V is TRBV27 and J is TRBJ2-1; D is possibly TRBD1 (6 bases). CDR1 and CDR2 (germline): MNHEY, SMNVEV (reference sequence). This CDR3 contains 15 residues. V was cut by 5 bases and J by 6 bases, with 17 bases left in between.

This clone was detected a few times. The V and J genes are TRBV2 and TRBJ2-1, with 9 positions matching TRBD1. Germline assignment: CDR1 SNHLY and CDR2 FYNNEI. CDR3 length equals 16 residues. Trimming removed 6 bases from V and 6 bases from J; junction bases left unmatched: 12. For the CDR3, the DNA is TGTGCCAGCAGAAACGACAGGGGGAGACCCTTCAATGAGCAGTTCTTC. Translating it yields CASRNDRGRPFNEQFF.